Described below is a single T cell receptor (beta chain) sequence and its context. What it recognizes is unknown. The data were obtained in a study of vaccination and CD4 T cells after COVID-19. In the study overall: In the convalescent group, nasal swab PCR was SARS-CoV-2 positive; roughly 10 cases were mild and one severe. Median time from COVID diagnosis to post-COVID sampling was over 80 days (35 to 161). Overlapping spike pools from SARS-CoV-2 and HCoV-NL63, HCoV-OC43 and HCoV-229E served as culture stimuli.

With the Oncomine TCR Beta short-read assay, DNA from cultured CD4+ T cells was sequenced. TCRdb re-analysed the PCR reads in MiXCR, keeping a single row per CDR3 protein. The repertoire holds thousands of distinct CDR3 sequences, with roughly three quarters as singletons. Treatment meaning: roughly 11-day PBMC culture with coronavirus spike peptide pools or control peptides (ViraFEST assay). Study-wide results and caveats: Only post-vaccination samples contained a median roughly 90% of the reactive clones in convalescent patients.

Germline V gene lookup returns CDR1 SNHLY and CDR2 FYNNEI. The ends lost 10 bases at V and 0 bases at J; junction bases unmatched: 3. The CDR3 consists of 13 residues. This clonotype originated in a human donor who had recovered from COVID-19. The chain links TRBV2 to TRBJ1-3; 7 bases are shared with TRBD1. Sequenced sample: CD4+ T cells from blood, cultured in vitro. Here the CDR3 DNA reads TGTGCCAACAGGGACAGCTCTGGAAACACCATATATTTT. Translation: CANRDSSGNTIYF.